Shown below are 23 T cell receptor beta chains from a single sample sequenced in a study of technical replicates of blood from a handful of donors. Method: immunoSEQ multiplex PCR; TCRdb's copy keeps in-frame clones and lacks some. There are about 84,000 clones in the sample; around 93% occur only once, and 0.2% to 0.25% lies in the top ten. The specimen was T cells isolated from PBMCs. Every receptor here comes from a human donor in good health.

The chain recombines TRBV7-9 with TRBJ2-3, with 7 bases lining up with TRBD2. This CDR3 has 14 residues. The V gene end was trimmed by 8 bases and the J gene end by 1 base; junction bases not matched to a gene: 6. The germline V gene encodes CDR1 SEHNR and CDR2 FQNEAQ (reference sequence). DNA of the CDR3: TGTGCCAGCTTGTCGGCGGGGGGCACAGATACGCAGTATTTT. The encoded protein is CASLSAGGTDTQYF.

The CDR3 region is CASSAGDFRSTDTQYF. The CDR3 DNA reads TGCGCCAGCAGCGCGGGGGACTTCCGGAGCACAGATACGCAGTATTTT. J is TRBJ2-3 and V is TRBV5-1; 7 nucleotides line up with TRBD2. V lost 4 bases, J lost 0 bases, and 8 bases stayed unmatched. The CDR3 has 16 amino acids. CDR1 SGHRS and CDR2 YFSETQ come from the germline V gene.

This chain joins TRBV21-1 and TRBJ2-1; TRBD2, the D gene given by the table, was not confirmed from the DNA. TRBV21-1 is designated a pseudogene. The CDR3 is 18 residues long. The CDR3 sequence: CASSKSGRDPSSYNEQFF. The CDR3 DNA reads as TGTGCCAGCAGCAAATCAGGGAGGGACCCAAGCTCCTACAATGAGCAGTTCTTC.

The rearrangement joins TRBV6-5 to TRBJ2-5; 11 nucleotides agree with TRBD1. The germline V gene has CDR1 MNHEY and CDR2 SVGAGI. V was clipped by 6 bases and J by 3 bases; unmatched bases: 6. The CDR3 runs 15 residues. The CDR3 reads CASRGDRGREETQYF. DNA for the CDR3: TGTGCCAGCAGAGGGGACAGGGGGAGGGAAGAGACCCAGTACTTC.

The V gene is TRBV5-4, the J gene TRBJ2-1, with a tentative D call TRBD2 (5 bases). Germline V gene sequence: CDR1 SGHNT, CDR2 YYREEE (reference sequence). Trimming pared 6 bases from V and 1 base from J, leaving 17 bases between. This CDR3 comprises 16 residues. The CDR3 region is CASTSGNGVSYNEQFF. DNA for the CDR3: TGTGCCAGCACCTCCGGTAACGGGGTTTCCTACAATGAGCAGTTCTTC.

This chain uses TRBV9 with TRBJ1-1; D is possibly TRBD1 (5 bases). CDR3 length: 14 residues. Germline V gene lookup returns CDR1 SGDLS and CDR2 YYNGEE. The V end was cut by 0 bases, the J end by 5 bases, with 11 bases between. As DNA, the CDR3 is TGTGCCAGCAGCGTAGAACCAGGGAATACTGAAGCTTTCTTT. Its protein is CASSVEPGNTEAFF.

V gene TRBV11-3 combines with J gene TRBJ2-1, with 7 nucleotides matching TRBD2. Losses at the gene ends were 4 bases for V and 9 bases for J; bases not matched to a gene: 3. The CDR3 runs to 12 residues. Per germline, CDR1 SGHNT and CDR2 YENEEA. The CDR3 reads CASSSGEGEQFF. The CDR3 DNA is TGTGCCAGCAGCTCTGGGGAGGGTGAGCAGTTCTTC.

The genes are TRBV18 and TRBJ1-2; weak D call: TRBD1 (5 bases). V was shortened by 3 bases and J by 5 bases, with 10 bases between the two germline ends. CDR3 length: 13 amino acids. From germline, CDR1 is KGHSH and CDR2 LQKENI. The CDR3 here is CASSPRGWYGYTF. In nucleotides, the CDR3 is TGTGCCAGCTCACCCCGGGGGTGGTATGGCTACACCTTC.

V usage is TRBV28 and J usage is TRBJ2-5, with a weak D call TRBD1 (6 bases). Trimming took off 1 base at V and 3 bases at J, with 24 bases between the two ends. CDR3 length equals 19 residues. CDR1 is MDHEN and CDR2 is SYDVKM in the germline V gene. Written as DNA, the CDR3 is TGTGCCAGCAGTTTATTGGGTCCTCGCTCCGGACAGACAGAAGAGACCCAGTACTTC. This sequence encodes CASSLLGPRSGQTEETQYF.

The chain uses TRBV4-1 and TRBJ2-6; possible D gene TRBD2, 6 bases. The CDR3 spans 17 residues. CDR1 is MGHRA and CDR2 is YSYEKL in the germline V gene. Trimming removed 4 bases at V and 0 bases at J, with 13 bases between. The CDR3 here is CASSPKEGFSGANVLTF. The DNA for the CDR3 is TGCGCCAGCAGCCCTAAGGAGGGTTTCTCTGGGGCCAACGTCCTGACTTTC.

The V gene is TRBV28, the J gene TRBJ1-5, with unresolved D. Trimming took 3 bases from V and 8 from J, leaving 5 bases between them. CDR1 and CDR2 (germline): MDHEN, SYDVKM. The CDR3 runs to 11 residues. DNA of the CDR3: TGTGCCAGCAGTTTGGAGGAGCCCCAGCATTTT. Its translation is CASSLEEPQHF.

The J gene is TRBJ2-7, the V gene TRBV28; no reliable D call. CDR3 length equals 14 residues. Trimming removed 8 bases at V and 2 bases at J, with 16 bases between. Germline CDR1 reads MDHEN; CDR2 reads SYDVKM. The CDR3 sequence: CASLGGRQTYEQYF. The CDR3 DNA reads TGTGCCAGCCTCGGCGGTCGGCAGACCTACGAGCAGTACTTC.

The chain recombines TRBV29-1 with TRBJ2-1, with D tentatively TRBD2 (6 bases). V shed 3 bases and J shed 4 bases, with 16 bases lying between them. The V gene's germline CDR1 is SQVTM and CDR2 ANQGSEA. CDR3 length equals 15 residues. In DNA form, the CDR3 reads TGCAGCGTTGAGGGGACTCAACAGGCTTACAATGAGCAGTTCTTC. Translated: CSVEGTQQAYNEQFF.

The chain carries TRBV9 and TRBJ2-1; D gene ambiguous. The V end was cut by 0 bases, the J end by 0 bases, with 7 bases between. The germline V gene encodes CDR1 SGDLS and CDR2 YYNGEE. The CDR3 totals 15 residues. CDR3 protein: CASSVALSSYNEQFF. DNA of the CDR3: TGTGCCAGCAGCGTAGCGCTTAGCTCCTACAATGAGCAGTTCTTC. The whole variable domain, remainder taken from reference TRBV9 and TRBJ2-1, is DSGVTQTPKHLITATGQRVTLRCSPRSGDLSVYWYQQSLDQGLQFLIQYYNGEERAKGNILERFSAQQFPDLHSELNLSSLELGDSALYFCASSVALSSYNEQFFGPGTRLTVL.

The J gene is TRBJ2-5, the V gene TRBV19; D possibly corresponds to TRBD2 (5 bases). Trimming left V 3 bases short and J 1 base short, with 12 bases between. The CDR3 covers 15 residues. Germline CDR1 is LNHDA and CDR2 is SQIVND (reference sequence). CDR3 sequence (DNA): TGTGCCAGTAGTATTATGTTCACTAGCCAAGAGACCCAGTACTTC. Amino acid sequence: CASSIMFTSQETQYF.

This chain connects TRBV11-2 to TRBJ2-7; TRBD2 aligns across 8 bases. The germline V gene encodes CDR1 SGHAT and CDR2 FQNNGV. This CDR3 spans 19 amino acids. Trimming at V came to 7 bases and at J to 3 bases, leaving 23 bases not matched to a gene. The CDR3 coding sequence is TGTGCCAGCACCAAACTAGCGGCTGGAGGTGGGGGTCAAGTCTACGAGCAGTACTTC. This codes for CASTKLAAGGGGQVYEQYF.

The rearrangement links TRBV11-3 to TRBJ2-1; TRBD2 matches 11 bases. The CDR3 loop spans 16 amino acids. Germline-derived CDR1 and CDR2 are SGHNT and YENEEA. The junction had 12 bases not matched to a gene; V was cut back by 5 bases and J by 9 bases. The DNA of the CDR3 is TGTGCCAGCAGCACTAAATCTAGCGGGAGGTCGGGTGAGCAGTTCTTC. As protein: CASSTKSSGRSGEQFF.

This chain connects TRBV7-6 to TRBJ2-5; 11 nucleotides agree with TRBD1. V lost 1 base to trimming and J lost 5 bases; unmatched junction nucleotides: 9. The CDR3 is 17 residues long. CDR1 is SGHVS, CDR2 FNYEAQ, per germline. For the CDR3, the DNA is TGTGCCAGCAGCTTAGGGGGACAGGGGGGAATGTCGGAGACCCAGTACTTC. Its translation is CASSLGGQGGMSETQYF. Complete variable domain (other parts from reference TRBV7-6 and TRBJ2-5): GAGVSQSPRYKVTKRGQDVALRCDPISGHVSLYWYRQALGQGPEFLTYFNYEAQQDKSGLPNDRFSAERPEGSISTLTIQRTEQRDSAMYRCASSLGGQGGMSETQYFGPGTRLLVL.

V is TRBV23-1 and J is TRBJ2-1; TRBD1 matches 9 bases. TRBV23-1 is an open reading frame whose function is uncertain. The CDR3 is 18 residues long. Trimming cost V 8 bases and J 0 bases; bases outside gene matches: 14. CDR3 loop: CASSTRDRDGFSYNEQFF. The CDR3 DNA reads TGCGCCAGCTCGACTCGGGACAGGGACGGGTTCTCCTACAATGAGCAGTTCTTC.

The CDR3: CASSHLATMGQGNEKLFF. CDR3 in DNA: TGTGCCAGCAGCCATTTGGCGACGATGGGACAGGGGAATGAAAAACTGTTTTTT. The chain joins TRBV14 to TRBJ1-4; 10 nucleotides line up with TRBD1. The ends lost 3 bases at V and 5 bases at J; junction bases unmatched: 12. This CDR3 has 18 residues. The germline CDR1 and CDR2 sequences are SGHDN and FVKESK.

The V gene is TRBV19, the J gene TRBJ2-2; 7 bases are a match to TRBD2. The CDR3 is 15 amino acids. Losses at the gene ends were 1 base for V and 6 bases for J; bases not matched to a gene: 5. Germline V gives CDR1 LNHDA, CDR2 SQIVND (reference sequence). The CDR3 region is CASSIGTSRPGELFF. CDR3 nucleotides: TGTGCCAGTAGTATAGGGACTAGTCGCCCCGGGGAGCTGTTTTTT.

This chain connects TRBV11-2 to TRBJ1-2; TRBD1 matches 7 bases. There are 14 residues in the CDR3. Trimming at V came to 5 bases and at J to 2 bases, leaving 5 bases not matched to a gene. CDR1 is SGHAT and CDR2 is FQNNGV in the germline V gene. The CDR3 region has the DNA TGTGCCAGCAGCCCGCTGACAGGGAACTATGGCTACACCTTC. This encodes CASSPLTGNYGYTF. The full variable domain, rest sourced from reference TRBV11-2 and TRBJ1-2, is EAGVAQSPRYKIIEKRQSVAFWCNPISGHATLYWYQQILGQGPKLLIQFQNNGVVDDSQLPKDRFSAERLKGVDSTLKIQPAKLEDSAVYLCASSPLTGNYGYTFGSGTRLTVV.

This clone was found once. The CDR3: CASSPRTGLYEQYF. CDR3 nucleotide sequence: TGTGCCAGCAGCCCTAGGACAGGGTTGTACGAGCAGTACTTC. The V call is TRBV27, the J call TRBJ2-5; 8 bases are a match to TRBD1. The J call may not be correct, given that the DNA end is closer to TRBJ2-7. This CDR3 is built from 14 residues. Germline V gene lookup returns CDR1 MNHEY and CDR2 SMNVEV (reference sequence).